This T cell receptor beta chain was sequenced during a study of blood T cells in healthy people across ages (dated by TCRdb to the mid-2010s). Turning to the overall study: In model experiments, template switching captured about one uniquely barcoded TCR beta cDNA molecule for every two T cells. The study measured age-related changes in TCR beta repertoire diversity using deep sequencing normalized with unique cDNA molecular identifiers. The donors were divided into four age groups: young (average 16 years), middle-aged (about 41), aged (approximately 59) and long-lived (roughly 82). To avoid experimental bias, donors of different ages were randomly spread across the sequencing lanes. Two additional independent replicas of 1 million unique cDNA reads from the same blood draw were analyzed for two donors (one aged 18 to 29 and one aged 80 or older). Summary of the overall study and its limitations: Estimates of total diversity based on one million sequenced T cells were regarded as lower bounds and as underestimates. Observed TCR beta diversity correlated strongly with the percentage of naive T cells measured by flow cytometry. Because donor CMV infection status was unknown, age-related changes in expanded clonotypes were potentially confounded. Observed TCR beta diversity per million T cells fell roughly linearly with age, and a significant reduction was already apparent by age roughly 41. Compared with the aged group, the long-lived group had more naive CD4+ T cells, fewer expanded clones and increased TCR diversity, suggesting age selection. Because profiling used bulk unsorted PBMCs, naive and antigen-experienced compartments could not be compared conclusively.

Donors were 35 to 40 systemically healthy Caucasian individuals from Russia aged roughly 6 to 90 years. Each donor gave approximately 9.3 milliliters of peripheral blood, collected into EDTA-treated Vacutainer tubes. Ficoll-Paque density-gradient centrifugation was used to isolate PBMCs, with at least 6.5 million per sample. Trizol reagent was used to extract total RNA from the PBMCs, yielding at least 5.5 micrograms per sample. Naive CD45RAhigh/CD27high T cell percentages were measured by flow cytometry on a PBMC aliquot from every donor. Reading from cysteine to phenylalanine, the CDR3 counts 13 amino acids. The sequence is cut down to CDR3 DNA, 39 bases in frame from base 1. V drops 4 bases and J drops 0 bases, leaving 6 bases in between. For CDR1 and CDR2, the germline V gene lists MNHNS and SASEGT. Library creation used 5' RACE. Sequencing took place on an Illumina HiSeq 2500. A second PCR of roughly 7 to 11 cycles was performed with a sample-barcoded 5' primer and a J-beta primer mix. Each TCR beta cDNA molecule received a unique molecular identifier from a template-switch 5' adaptor carrying 12 random nucleotides. At least 3 million CDR3-containing paired-end reads were obtained from each sample. The Mint cDNA synthesis kit, primed by a TRBC-specific oligonucleotide, was used to synthesize first-strand cDNA from all RNA. After uracil-DNA glycosylase treatment, a first 18-cycle PCR used universal primers M1SS and BC2_uni_R on all cDNA. In the source study's methods: Each sample was normalized by randomly selecting 1 million high-quality reads, each carrying a distinct molecular identifier. Instead of being binned into consensus sequences, reads with shared molecular identifiers were discarded. MiTCR, set to a Q25 quality threshold and the strictest error-elimination algorithm, was used for CDR3 identification, clonotype clustering and error correction. Lower-bound total TCR beta diversity was estimated with a nonparametric unseen species model using Euler transformation. TCRdb reran the public reads through fastp at Q25 and MiXCR, keeping productive beta chains. Each entry is one CDR3 protein sequence, shown with its most common DNA and genes. For this entry, the V and J calls and clone size follow TCRdb and not the study's own pipeline. Present in this sample are 500,000 to 600,000 distinct CDR3 sequences, approximately 30% of which were seen just once. The ten largest clonotypes hold approximately 17% of the sample.

This clonotype was counted only a few times. This receptor's antigen is unknown. No clone much larger than this one lies a single base away; base qualities are absent. The sequence was collected from a woman aged 70-85 years in good health. The chain is assembled from TRBV6-1 and TRBJ1-2; the D gene cannot be resolved reliably. The sample consisted of blood. The CDR3 protein: CASSVTANYGYTF. The sequenced DNA: TGTGCCAGCAGTGTAACAGCTAACTATGGCTACACCTTC.